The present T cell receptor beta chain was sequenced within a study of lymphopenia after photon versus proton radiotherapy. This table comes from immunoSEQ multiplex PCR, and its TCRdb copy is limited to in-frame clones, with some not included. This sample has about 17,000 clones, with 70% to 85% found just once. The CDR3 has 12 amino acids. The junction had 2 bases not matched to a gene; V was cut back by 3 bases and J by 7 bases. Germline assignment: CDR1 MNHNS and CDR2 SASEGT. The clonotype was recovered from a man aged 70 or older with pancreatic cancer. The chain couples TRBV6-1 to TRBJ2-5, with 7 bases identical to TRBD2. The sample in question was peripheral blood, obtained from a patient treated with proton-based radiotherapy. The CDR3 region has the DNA TGTGCCAGCAGTGAGGGGGGGTCGACCCAGTACTTC. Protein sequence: CASSEGGSTQYF.